This TCR beta chain was retrieved from a study of shared clonotypes between healthy human individuals. Study background: The composition of the donors was a couple of women and three men aged 18 to 49.

This clone was counted at least ten times. The healthy adult donors were HIV-negative and reported no recent acute infections or vaccinations. Execution of the assay was at deep level. Sequencing of unsorted PBMC DNA was carried out using ten immunoSEQ deep assay plates. Assay: immunoSEQ multiplex PCR; the TCRdb copy retains only in-frame clones and omits some. The sample shows 100,000 or so clones, roughly half of them seen only once. This clonotype originated in a woman in her thirties or forties in good health. Some clones in this sample may be carry-over from other donors' samples. Sequenced input: PBMCs.

This CDR3 reads CASSYSLDRGETQYF. In DNA form, the CDR3 reads TGTGCCAGCAGTTACTCTTTAGACCGCGGGGAGACCCAGTACTTC. This rearrangement joins TRBV6-5 to TRBJ2-5; D perhaps matches TRBD2 (5 bases). This CDR3 region has 15 residues. Germline V CDR1 and CDR2: MNHEY, SVGAGI. V lost 0 bases and J 5 bases, leaving 13 bases between the germline ends.